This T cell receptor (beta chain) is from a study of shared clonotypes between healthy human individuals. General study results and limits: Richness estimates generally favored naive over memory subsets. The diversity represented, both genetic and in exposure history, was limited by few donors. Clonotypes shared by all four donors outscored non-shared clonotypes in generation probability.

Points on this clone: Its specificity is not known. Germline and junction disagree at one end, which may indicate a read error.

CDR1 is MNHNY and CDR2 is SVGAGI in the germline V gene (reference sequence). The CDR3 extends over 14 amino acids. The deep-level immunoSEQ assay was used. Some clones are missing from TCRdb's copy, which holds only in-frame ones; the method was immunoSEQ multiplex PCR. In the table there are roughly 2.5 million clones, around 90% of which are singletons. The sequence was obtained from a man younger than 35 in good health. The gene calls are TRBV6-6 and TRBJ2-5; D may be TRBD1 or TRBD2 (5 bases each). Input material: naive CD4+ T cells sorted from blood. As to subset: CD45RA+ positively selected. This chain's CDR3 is CASIGGLGQGTQYF. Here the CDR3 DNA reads TGTGCCAGCATTGGCGGACTGGGGCAAGGGACCCAGTACTTC.